This entry concerns a single T cell receptor beta chain. As handled by the study authors: Scientists estimated how many nucleated cells there were by amplifying reference gene primers. Assay: immunoSEQ multiplex PCR; the TCRdb copy retains only in-frame clones and omits some. V and J calls plus clone size are reproduced from that table; the DNA served to infer D and trimming. The table includes under 400,000 clones, more than 70% detected once. Germline-derived CDR1 and CDR2 are SGDLS and YYNGEE. This CDR3 region has 15 residues. V was trimmed by 0 bases and J by 8 bases, leaving 15 bases between them. This sample was included in a study of blood T cell repertoires in COVID-19. Participants in the exposed group had met a COVID-19 case in the 2 weeks before joining the study.

The chain couples TRBV9 to TRBJ2-1; TRBD1 is a possible D gene (5 bases). The TCR sequence derives from a woman in her twenties or thirties who had been exposed to COVID-19. The sample was PBMCs or T cells enriched from blood (not recorded which). The CDR3 bases are TGTGCCAGCAGCGTAGGGGCAGGGATTGGGTATGAGCAGTTCTTC. Amino acids: CASSVGAGIGYEQFF. Full variable domain (missing parts from reference TRBV9 and TRBJ2-1): DSGVTQTPKHLITATGQRVTLRCSPRSGDLSVYWYQQSLDQGLQFLIQYYNGEERAKGNILERFSAQQFPDLHSELNLSSLELGDSALYFCASSVGAGIGYEQFFGPGTRLTVL.